The 8 T cell receptor beta chains given below trace back to one sample, sequenced in a study of T cell responses to AZD1222 COVID-19 vaccine. Method: immunoSEQ multiplex PCR; TCRdb's copy keeps in-frame clones and lacks some. Here the sample spans about 86,000 clones, approximately 89% being singletons. Sequenced here: peripheral blood, sampled on day 0 of AZD1222 vaccination. The origin of the receptors is an adult in good health.

The V and J genes are TRBV30 and TRBJ1-6, with a weak D call TRBD1 (5 bases). The germline V and J ends were trimmed by 3 bases and 6 bases, with 6 bases remaining between them. CDR1 GTSNPN and CDR2 SVGIG come from the germline V gene (reference sequence). The CDR3 loop spans 12 amino acids. Written as DNA, the CDR3 is TGTGCCTGGAGGAGGGGTAATTCACCCCTCCACTTT. Its translation is CAWRRGNSPLHF.

The chain joins TRBV5-5 to TRBJ1-1; D is possibly TRBD1 (5 bases). V lost 0 bases and J lost 3, with 12 bases in between. The CDR3 is 15 amino acids. Germline V gene data show CDR1 as SGHKS and CDR2 as YYEKEE (reference sequence). This CDR3 reads CASSLGRVLDTEAFF. Here the CDR3 DNA reads TGTGCCAGCAGCTTGGGCAGGGTGTTGGACACTGAAGCTTTCTTT. Using reference TRBV5-5 and TRBJ1-1 for the parts outside the CDR3, the full variable domain is DAGVTQSPTHLIKTRGQQVTLRCSPISGHKSVSWYQQVLGQGPQFIFQYYEKEERGRGNFPDRFSARQFPNYSSELNVNALLLGDSALYLCASSLGRVLDTEAFFGQGTRLTVV.

The V call is TRBV7-6, the J call TRBJ1-3; perhaps TRBD1 as D (6 bases). From germline, CDR1 is SGHVS and CDR2 FNYEAQ. Trimming took off 3 bases at V and 0 bases at J, with 12 bases between the two ends. This CDR3 region has 16 residues. The CDR3 sequence: CASSFYRTDSGNTIYF. For the CDR3, the DNA is TGTGCCAGCAGCTTCTACAGGACAGACTCTGGAAACACCATATATTTT.

The J gene is TRBJ1-4, the V gene TRBV9, with 7 bases aligning to TRBD1. From germline, CDR1 is SGDLS and CDR2 YYNGEE. This CDR3 region has 15 residues. Trimming at V came to 0 bases and at J to 4 bases, leaving 3 bases not matched to a gene. Written as DNA, the CDR3 is TGTGCCAGCAGCGTAGAGGGACAGTTTAATGAAAAACTGTTTTTT. Its translation: CASSVEGQFNEKLFF. The full variable domain, with the rest looked up from reference TRBV9 and TRBJ1-4, is DSGVTQTPKHLITATGQRVTLRCSPRSGDLSVYWYQQSLDQGLQFLIQYYNGEERAKGNILERFSAQQFPDLHSELNLSSLELGDSALYFCASSVEGQFNEKLFFGSGTQLSVL.

The genes are TRBV12-5 and TRBJ2-5; 10 bases map to TRBD2. CDR1 is LGHNT and CDR2 is FRNRAP in the germline V gene. With V trimmed by 4 bases and J by 5 bases, 4 bases remained unmatched. There are 14 residues in the CDR3. CDR3 in DNA: TGTGCTAGTGGTTCGGGGACTAGCGAGGAGACCCAGTACTTC. This encodes CASGSGTSEETQYF. The entire variable domain, with the rest obtained from reference TRBV12-5 and TRBJ2-5, is as follows: DARVTQTPRHKVTEMGQEVTMRCQPILGHNTVFWYRQTMMQGLELLAYFRNRAPLDDSGMPKDRFSAEMPDATLATLKIQPSEPRDSAVYFCASGSGTSEETQYFGPGTRLLVL.

V and J are TRBV28 and TRBJ1-1, with D unclear. Germline assignment: CDR1 MDHEN and CDR2 SYDVKM. V lost 1 base, J lost 8 bases, and 8 bases lay in between. This CDR3 comprises 12 residues. CDR3 sequence reads: CASSLLGQEAFF. CDR3 DNA: TGTGCCAGCAGTTTATTAGGGCAGGAAGCTTTCTTT.

The chain links TRBV12-3 or TRBV12-4 to TRBJ1-2; D is unclear. Trimming left V 6 bases short and J 2 bases short, with 10 bases between. CDR3 length: 13 residues. DNA of the CDR3: TGTGCCAGCAGCACAACAAGCAACTATGGCTACACCTTC. Translated, it gives CASSTTSNYGYTF.

The V gene is TRBV7-6, the J gene TRBJ2-7, with D tentatively TRBD2 (6 bases). Per germline, CDR1 SGHVS and CDR2 FNYEAQ. This CDR3 region has 14 residues. V lost 2 bases and J 6 bases, leaving 14 bases between the germline ends. The CDR3 region is CASSLLSGLGEQYF. For the CDR3, the DNA is TGTGCCAGCAGCTTACTAAGCGGGCTAGGCGAGCAGTACTTC.